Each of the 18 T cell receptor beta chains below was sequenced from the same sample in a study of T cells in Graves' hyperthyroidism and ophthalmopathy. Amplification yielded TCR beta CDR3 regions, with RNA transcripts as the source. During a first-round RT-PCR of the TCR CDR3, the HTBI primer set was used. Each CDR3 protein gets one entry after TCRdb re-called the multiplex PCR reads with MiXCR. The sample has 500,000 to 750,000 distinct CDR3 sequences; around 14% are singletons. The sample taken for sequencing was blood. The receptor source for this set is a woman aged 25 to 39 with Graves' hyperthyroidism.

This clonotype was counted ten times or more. In nucleotides, the CDR3 is TGTGCCTGGAGGACAGGTGGATACACTGAAGCTTTCTTT. Translating gives CAWRTGGYTEAFF. This chain connects TRBV30 to TRBJ1-1, with TRBD1 as a possible D gene (6 bases). V dropped 3 bases and J dropped 3 bases, with 11 bases sitting between them. This CDR3 comprises 13 residues. Germline-derived CDR1 and CDR2 are GTSNPN and SVGIG (reference sequence).

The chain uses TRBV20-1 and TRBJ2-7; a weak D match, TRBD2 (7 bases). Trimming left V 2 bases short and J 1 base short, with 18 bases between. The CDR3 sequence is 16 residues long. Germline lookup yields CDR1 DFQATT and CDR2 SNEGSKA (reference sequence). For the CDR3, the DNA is TGCAGTGCTAGAAGTTGGGAAGGGGGGGAGTCCTACGAGCAGTACTTC. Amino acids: CSARSWEGGESYEQYF.

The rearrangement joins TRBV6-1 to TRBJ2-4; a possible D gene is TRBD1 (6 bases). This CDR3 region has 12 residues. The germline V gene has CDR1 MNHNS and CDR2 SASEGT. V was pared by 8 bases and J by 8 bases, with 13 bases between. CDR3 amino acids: CASGRGSDIQYF. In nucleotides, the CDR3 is TGTGCCAGCGGCAGGGGATCGGACATTCAGTACTTC.

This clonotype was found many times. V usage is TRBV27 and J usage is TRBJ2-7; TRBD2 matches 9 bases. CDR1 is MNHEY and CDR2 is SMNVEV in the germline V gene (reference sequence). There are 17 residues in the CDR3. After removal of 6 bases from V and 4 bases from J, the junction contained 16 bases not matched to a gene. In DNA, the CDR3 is TGTGCCAGCAGGGCAACCTTACGGAGGGCGGGAGGGTACGAGCAGTACTTC. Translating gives CASRATLRRAGGYEQYF.

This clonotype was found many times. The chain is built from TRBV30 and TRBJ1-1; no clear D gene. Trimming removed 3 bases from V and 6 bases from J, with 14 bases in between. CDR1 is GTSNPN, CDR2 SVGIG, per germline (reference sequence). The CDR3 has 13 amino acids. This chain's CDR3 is CAWRAGIVAEAFF. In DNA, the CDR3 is TGTGCCTGGAGGGCGGGGATTGTGGCTGAAGCTTTCTTT.

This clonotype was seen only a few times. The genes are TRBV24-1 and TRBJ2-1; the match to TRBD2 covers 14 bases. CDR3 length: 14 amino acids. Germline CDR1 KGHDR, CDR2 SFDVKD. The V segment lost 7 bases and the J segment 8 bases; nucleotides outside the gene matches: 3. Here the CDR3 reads CATRGTSGSYEQFF. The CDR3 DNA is TGTGCCACCAGAGGGACTAGCGGGAGCTATGAGCAGTTCTTC.

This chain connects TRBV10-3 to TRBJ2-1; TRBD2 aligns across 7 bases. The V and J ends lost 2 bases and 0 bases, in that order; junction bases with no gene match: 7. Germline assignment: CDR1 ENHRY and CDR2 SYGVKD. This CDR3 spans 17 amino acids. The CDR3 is CAISEKSAGSSYNEQFF. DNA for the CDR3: TGTGCCATCAGTGAGAAATCAGCGGGAAGCTCCTACAATGAGCAGTTCTTC.

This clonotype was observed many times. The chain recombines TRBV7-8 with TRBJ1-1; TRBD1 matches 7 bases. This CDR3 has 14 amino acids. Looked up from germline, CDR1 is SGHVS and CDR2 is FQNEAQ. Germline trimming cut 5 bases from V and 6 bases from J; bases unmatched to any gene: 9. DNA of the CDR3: TGTGCCAGCAGCCCTAATAGAGGGGGCTCTGAAGCTTTCTTT. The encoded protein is CASSPNRGGSEAFF.

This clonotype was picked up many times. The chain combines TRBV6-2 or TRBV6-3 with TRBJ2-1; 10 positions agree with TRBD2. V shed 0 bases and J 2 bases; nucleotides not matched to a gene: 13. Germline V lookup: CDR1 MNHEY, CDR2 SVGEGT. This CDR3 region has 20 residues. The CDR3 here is CASSYSAMRLAGVTYNEQFF. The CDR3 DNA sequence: TGTGCCAGCAGTTACTCCGCTATGAGGCTAGCGGGAGTGACCTACAATGAGCAGTTCTTC.

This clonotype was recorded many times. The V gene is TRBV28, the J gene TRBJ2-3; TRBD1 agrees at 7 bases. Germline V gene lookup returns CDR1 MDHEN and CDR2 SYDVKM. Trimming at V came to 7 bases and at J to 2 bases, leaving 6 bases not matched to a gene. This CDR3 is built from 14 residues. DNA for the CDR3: TGTGCCAGCAAAGGGGGACAGCCCACAGATACGCAGTATTTT. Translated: CASKGGQPTDTQYF.

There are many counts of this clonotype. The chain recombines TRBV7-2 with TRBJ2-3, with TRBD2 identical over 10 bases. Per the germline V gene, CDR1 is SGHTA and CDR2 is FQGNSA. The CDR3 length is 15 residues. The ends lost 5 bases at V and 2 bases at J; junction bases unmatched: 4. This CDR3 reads CASSLSGRLTDTQYF. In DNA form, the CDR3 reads TGTGCCAGCAGCCTTAGCGGGAGGCTCACAGATACGCAGTATTTT. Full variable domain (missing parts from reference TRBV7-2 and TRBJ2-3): GAGVSQSPSNKVTEKGKDVELRCDPISGHTALYWYRQSLGQGLEFLIYFQGNSAPDKSGLPSDRFSAERTGGSVSTLTIQRTQQEDSAVYLCASSLSGRLTDTQYFGPGTRLTVL.

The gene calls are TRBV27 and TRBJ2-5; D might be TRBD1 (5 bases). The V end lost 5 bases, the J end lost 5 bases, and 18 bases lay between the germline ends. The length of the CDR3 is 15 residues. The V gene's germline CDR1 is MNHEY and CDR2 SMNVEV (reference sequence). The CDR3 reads CASSLDTTPGETQYF. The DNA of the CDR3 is TGTGCCAGCAGTCTGGACACCACCCCCGGGGAGACCCAGTACTTC.

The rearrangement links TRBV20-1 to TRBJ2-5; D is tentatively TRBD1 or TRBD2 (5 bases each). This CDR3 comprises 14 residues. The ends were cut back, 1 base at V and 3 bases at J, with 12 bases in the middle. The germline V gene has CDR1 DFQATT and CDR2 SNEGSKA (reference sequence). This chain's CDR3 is CSARGGGFEETQYF. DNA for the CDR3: TGCAGTGCTAGAGGGGGCGGGTTTGAAGAGACCCAGTACTTC.

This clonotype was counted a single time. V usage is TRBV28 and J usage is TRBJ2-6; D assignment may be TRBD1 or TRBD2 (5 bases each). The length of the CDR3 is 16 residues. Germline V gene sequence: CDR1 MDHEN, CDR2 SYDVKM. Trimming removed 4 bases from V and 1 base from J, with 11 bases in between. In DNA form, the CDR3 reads TGTGCCAGCAGTTCAGAGGGGCTTTCTGGGGCCAACGTCCTGACTTTC. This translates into CASSSEGLSGANVLTF.

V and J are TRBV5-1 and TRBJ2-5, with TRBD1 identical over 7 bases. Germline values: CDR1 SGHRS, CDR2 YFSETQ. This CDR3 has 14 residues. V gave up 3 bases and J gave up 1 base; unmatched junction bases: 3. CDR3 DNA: TGCGCCAGCAGCTCCACAGGGGCCCAAGAGACCCAGTACTTC. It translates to CASSSTGAQETQYF.

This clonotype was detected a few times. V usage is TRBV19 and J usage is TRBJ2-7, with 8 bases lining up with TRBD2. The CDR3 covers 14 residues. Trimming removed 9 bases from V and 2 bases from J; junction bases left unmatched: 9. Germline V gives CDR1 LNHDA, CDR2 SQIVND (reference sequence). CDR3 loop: CASSGSSGPYEQYF. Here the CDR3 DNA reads TGTGCCAGCAGTGGGTCTAGCGGGCCCTACGAGCAGTACTTC.

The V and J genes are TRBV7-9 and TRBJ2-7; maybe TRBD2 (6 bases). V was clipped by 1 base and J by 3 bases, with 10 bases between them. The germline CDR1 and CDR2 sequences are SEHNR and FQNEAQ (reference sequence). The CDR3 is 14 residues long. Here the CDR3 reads CASSLESSVYEQYF. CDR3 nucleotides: TGTGCCAGCAGCTTAGAGTCTAGCGTCTACGAGCAGTACTTC.

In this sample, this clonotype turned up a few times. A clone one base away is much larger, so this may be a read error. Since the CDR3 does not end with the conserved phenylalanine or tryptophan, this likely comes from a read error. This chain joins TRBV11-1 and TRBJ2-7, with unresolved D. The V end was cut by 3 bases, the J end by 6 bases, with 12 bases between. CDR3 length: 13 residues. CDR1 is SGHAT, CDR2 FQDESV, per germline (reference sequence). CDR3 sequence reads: CASSFVFLCEQYL. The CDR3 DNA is TGTGCCAGCAGCTTTGTGTTCCTCTGCGAGCAGTACCTC.